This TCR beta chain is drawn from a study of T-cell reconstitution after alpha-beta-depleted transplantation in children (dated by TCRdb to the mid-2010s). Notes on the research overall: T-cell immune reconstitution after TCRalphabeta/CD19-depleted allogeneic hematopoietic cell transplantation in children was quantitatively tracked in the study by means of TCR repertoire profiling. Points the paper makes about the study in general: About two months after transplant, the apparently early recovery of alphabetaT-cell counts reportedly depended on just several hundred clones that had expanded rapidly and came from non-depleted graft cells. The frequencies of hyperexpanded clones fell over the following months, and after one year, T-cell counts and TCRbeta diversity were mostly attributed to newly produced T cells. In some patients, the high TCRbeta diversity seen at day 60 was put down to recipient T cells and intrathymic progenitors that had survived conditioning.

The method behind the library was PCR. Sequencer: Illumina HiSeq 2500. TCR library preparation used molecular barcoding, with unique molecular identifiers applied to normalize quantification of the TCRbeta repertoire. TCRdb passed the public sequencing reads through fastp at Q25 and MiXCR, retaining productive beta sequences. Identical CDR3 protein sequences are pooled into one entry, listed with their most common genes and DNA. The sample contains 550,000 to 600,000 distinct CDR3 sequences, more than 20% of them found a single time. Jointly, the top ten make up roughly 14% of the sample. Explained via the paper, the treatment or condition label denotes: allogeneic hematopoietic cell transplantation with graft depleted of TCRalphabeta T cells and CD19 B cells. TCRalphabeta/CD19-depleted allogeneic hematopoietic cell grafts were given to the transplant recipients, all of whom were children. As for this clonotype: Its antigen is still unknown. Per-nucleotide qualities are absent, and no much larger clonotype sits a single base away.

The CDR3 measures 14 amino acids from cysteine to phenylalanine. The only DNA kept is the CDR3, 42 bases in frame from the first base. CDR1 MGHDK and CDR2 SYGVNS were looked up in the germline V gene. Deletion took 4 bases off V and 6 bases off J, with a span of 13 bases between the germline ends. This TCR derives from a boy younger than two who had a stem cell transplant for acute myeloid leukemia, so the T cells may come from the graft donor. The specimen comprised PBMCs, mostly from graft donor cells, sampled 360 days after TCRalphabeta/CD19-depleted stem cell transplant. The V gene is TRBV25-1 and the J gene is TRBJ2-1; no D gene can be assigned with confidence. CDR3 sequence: CASSGGVVGNEQFF. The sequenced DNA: TGTGCCAGCAGTGGTGGGGTAGTAGGCAATGAGCAGTTCTTC.